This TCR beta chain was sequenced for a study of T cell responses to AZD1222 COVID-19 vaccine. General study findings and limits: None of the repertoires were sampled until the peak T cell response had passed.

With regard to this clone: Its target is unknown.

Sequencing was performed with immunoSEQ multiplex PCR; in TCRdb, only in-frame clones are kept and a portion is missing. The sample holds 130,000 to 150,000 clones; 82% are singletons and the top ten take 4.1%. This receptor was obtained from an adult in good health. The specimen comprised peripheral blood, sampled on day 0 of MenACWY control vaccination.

The CDR3 region is CASSQDPLAGGTDTQYF. The CDR3, as DNA: TGCGCCAGCAGCCAAGATCCCCTAGCGGGGGGCACAGATACGCAGTATTTT. The chain carries TRBV4-1 and TRBJ2-3, with 10 bases matching TRBD2. Germline V gives CDR1 MGHRA, CDR2 YSYEKL. J was trimmed by 1 base and V by 0 bases; bases with no gene match: 4. This CDR3 is built from 17 residues.